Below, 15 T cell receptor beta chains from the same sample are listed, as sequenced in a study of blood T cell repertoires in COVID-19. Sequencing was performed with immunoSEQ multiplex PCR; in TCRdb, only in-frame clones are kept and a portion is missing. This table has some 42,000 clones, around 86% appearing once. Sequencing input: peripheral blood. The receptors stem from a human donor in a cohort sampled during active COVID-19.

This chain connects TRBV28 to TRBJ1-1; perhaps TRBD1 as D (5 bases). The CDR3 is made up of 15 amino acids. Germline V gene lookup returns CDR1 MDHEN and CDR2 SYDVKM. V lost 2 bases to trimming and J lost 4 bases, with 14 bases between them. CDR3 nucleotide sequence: TGTGCCAGCAGTTTAAGTGCGGGGGATTCCACTGAAGCTTTCTTT. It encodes CASSLSAGDSTEAFF.

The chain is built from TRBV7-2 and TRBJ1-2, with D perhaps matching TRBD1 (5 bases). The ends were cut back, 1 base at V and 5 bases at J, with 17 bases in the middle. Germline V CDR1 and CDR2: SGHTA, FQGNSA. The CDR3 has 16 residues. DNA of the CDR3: TGTGCCAGCAGCTTAGGGGCAGGGATGGGAGGGTATGGCTACACCTTC. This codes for CASSLGAGMGGYGYTF.

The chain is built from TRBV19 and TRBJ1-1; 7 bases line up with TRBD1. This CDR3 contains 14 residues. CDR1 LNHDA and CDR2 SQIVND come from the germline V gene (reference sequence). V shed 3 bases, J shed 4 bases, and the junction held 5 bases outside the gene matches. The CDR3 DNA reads TGTGCCAGTAGTATCGCCGGGACAGCCACTGAAGCTTTCTTT. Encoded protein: CASSIAGTATEAFF. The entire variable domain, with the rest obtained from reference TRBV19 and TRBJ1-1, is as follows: DGGITQSPKYLFRKEGQNVTLSCEQNLNHDAMYWYRQDPGQGLRLIYYSQIVNDFQKGDIAEGYSVSREKKESFPLTVTSAQKNPTAFYLCASSIAGTATEAFFGQGTRLTVV.

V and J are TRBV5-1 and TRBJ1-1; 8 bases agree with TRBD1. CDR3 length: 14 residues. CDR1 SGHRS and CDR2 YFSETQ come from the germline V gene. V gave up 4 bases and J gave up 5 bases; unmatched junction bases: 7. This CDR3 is CASSPQGAQTEAFF. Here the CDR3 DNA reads TGCGCCAGCAGCCCGCAGGGGGCGCAAACTGAAGCTTTCTTT.

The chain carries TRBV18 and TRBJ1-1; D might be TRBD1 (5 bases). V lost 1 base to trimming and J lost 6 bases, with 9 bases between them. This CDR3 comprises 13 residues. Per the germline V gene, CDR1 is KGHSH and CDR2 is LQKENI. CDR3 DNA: TGTGCCAGCTCACCACAGGGGATTGCTGAAGCTTTCTTT. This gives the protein CASSPQGIAEAFF.

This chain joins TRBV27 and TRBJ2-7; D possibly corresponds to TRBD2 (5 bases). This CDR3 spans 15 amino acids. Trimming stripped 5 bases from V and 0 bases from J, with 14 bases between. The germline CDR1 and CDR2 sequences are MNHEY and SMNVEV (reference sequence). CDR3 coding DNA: TGTGCCAGCAGTCCATGGACTGGAGACTCCTACGAGCAGTACTTC. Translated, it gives CASSPWTGDSYEQYF.

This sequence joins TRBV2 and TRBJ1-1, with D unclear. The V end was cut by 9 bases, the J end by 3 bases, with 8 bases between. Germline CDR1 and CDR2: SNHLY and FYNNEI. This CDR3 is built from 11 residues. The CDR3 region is CARSSYTEAFF. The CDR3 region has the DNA TGTGCCAGGTCGAGTTACACTGAAGCTTTCTTT.

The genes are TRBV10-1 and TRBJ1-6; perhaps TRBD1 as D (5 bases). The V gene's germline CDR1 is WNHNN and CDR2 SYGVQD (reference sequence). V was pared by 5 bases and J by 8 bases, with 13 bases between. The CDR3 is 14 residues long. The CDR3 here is CASSRDSLDSPLHF. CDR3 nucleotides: TGCGCCAGCAGTCGGGACTCTTTGGATTCACCCCTCCACTTT.

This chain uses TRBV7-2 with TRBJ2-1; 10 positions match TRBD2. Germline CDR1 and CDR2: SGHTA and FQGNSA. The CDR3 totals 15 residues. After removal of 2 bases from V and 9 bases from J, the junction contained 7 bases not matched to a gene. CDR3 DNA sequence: TGTGCCAGCAGCTTAAGTAGCGGGGGGCAGTTTGAGCAGTTCTTC. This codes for CASSLSSGGQFEQFF.

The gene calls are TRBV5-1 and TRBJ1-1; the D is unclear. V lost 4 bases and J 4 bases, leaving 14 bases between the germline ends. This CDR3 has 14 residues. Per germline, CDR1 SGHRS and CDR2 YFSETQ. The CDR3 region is CASSPISAGTEAFF. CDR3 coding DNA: TGCGCCAGCAGCCCCATCTCGGCGGGCACTGAAGCTTTCTTT.

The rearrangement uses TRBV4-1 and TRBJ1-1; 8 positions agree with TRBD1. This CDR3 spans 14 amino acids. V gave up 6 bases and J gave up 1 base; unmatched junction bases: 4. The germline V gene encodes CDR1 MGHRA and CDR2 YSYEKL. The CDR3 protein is CASRGTGENTEAFF. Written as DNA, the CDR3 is TGCGCCAGCAGGGGGACAGGAGAGAACACTGAAGCTTTCTTT.

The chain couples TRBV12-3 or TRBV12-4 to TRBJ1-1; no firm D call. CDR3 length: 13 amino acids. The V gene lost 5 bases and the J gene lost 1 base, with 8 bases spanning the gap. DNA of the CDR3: TGTGCCAGCAGTCAACTTTCGAACACTGAAGCTTTCTTT. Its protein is CASSQLSNTEAFF.

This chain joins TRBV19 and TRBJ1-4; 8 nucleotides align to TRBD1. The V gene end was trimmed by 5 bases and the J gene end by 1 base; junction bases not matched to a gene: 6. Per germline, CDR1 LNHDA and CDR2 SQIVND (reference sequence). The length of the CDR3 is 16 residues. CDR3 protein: CASSSTGVVTNEKLFF. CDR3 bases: TGTGCCAGTAGTTCGACAGGGGTAGTAACTAATGAAAAACTGTTTTTT.

The CDR3 loop is CASSPGLAGGIQETQYF. In DNA form, the CDR3 reads TGTGCCAGCAGCCCTGGACTAGCGGGGGGGATACAAGAGACCCAGTACTTC. J is TRBJ2-5 and V is TRBV5-4; 15 nucleotides match TRBD2. This CDR3 contains 17 residues. The germline gives CDR1 SGHNT, CDR2 YYREEE (reference sequence). V lost 4 bases, J lost 2 bases, and 6 bases stayed unmatched.

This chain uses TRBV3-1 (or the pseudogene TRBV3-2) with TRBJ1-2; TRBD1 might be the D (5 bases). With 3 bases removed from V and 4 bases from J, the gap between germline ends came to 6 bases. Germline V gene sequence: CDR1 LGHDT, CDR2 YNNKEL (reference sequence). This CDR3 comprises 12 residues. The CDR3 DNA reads TGTGCCAGCAGCCAGGGGCCCTATGGCTACACCTTC. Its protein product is CASSQGPYGYTF.